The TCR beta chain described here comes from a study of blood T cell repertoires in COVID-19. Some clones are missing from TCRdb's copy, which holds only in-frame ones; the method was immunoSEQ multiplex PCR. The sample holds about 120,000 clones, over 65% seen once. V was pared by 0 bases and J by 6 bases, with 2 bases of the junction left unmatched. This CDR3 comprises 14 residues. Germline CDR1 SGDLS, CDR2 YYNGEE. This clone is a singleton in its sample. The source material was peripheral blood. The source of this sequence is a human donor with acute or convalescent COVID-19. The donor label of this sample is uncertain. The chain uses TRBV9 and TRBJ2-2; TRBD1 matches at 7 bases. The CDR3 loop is CASSVVTGAGELFF. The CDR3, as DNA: TGTGCCAGCAGCGTAGTAACAGGGGCCGGGGAGCTGTTTTTT.